Each of the 12 T cell receptor beta chains below was sequenced from the same sample in a study of T-cell memory formation after mild COVID-19. TCRdb reprocessed the 5' RACE reads with MiXCR, giving one entry per CDR3 protein. The sample lists approximately 290,000 distinct CDR3 sequences, less than 9.5% seen once, with 20% to 25% in the top ten. Sequencing was done on a sample of PBMCs or a T cell subset sorted from them (not recorded which). Receptor source: a man between 18 and 29 years old who had mild COVID-19 (a few samples of this study predate the infection). Cell type and time point are not known.

This clonotype was seen ten or more times. The genes are TRBV7-2 and TRBJ2-1; 14 bases line up with TRBD2. The V segment lost 4 bases and the J segment 7 bases; nucleotides outside the gene matches: 3. Germline CDR1 and CDR2: SGHTA and FQGNSA. This CDR3 has 15 residues. The CDR3 region has the DNA TGTGCCAGCAGCTCTCGGACTAGCGGGGGGAATGAGCAGTTCTTC. Translation gives CASSSRTSGGNEQFF.

Many counts were recorded for this clonotype. CDR3 residues: CASSHPDLGELFF. CDR3 in DNA: TGCGCCAGCAGTCATCCGGACCTCGGGGAGCTGTTTTTT. V usage is TRBV23-1 and J usage is TRBJ2-2; D not resolved. TRBV23-1 is assigned to the ORF class and has an uncertain function. V was trimmed by 3 bases and J by 7 bases, leaving 9 bases between them. CDR3 length: 13 residues.

This clonotype appeared a few times. This chain links TRBV14 with TRBJ2-5, with a possible D match to TRBD2 (6 bases). This CDR3 comprises 14 residues. CDR1 is SGHDN, CDR2 FVKESK, per germline. With 7 bases removed from V and 1 base from J, the gap between germline ends came to 13 bases. The CDR3 loop reads CASTHGTGQETQYF. The CDR3 DNA reads as TGTGCCAGCACCCATGGGACTGGCCAAGAGACCCAGTACTTC.

The rearrangement joins TRBV20-1 to TRBJ2-7; no firm D call. The CDR3 length is 11 residues. Germline V gene lookup returns CDR1 DFQATT and CDR2 SNEGSKA (reference sequence). V shed 3 bases and J shed 7 bases, with 10 bases lying between them. The CDR3 DNA is TGCAGTGCTAGGTACAAGGGAGAGCAGTACTTC. This codes for CSARYKGEQYF.

This clonotype was counted at least ten times. The chain has TRBV15 and TRBJ2-2; D may be TRBD1 (6 bases). Germline V gene lookup returns CDR1 LNHNV and CDR2 YYDKDF (reference sequence). CDR3 length: 15 amino acids. V was clipped by 0 bases and J by 8 bases, with 13 bases between them. CDR3 region: CATSRDLQGAGELFF. CDR3 nucleotide sequence: TGTGCCACCAGCAGAGACCTACAGGGTGCTGGGGAGCTGTTTTTT.

This clonotype was seen a handful of times. The J gene is TRBJ1-1, the V gene TRBV7-6; D is uncertain. V lost 5 bases to trimming and J lost 5 bases, with 21 bases between them. Looked up from germline, CDR1 is SGHVS and CDR2 is FNYEAQ. CDR3 length: 16 residues. The CDR3: CASSVTSYRSGTEAFF. Written as DNA, the CDR3 is TGTGCCAGCAGCGTAACTTCGTATAGATCGGGAACTGAAGCTTTCTTT.

The chain is built from TRBV7-9 and TRBJ1-5; 8 bases are a match to TRBD1. The CDR3 is 14 residues long. V lost 2 bases, J lost 4 bases, and 1 base stayed unmatched. CDR1 and CDR2 from the germline V gene are SEHNR and FQNEAQ (reference sequence). The CDR3 region has the DNA TGTGCCAGCAGCTTACAGGGGGCGAATCAGCCCCAGCATTTT. It is translated as CASSLQGANQPQHF.

The rearrangement links TRBV6-1 to TRBJ2-5; the D gene is possibly TRBD2 (6 bases). The CDR3 contains 16 residues. Germline loops: CDR1 MNHNS, CDR2 SASEGT. V lost 3 bases to trimming and J lost 2 bases, with 16 bases between them. CDR3 amino acids: CASSDRMGRLQETQYF. The CDR3 coding sequence is TGTGCCAGCAGTGATCGAATGGGGAGGTTACAAGAGACCCAGTACTTC.

The rearrangement joins TRBV15 to TRBJ2-1; D is unresolved. Between the trimmed V and J ends, which lost 7 bases and 4 bases, there was a span of 14 bases. This CDR3 has 14 amino acids. Germline V CDR1 and CDR2: LNHNV, YYDKDF (reference sequence). The CDR3: CATTRRTLYNEQFF. The CDR3 coding sequence is TGTGCCACCACCCGAAGGACGTTGTACAATGAGCAGTTCTTC.

The sample holds a few counts of this clonotype. The chain recombines TRBV5-1 with TRBJ2-5; 8 nucleotides agree with TRBD1. V dropped 4 bases and J dropped 5; count of bases not matched to a gene: 10. CDR1 is SGHRS and CDR2 is YFSETQ in the germline V gene. This CDR3 contains 15 residues. The CDR3 bases are TGCGCCAGCAGCCCGGAACCAGGGGGCGGGGAGACCCAGTACTTC. Residues: CASSPEPGGGETQYF.

This clonotype was seen only a few times. The chain has TRBV6-6 and TRBJ2-6; D not resolved. Germline V gene sequence: CDR1 MNHNY, CDR2 SVGAGI (reference sequence). The length of the CDR3 is 15 residues. The germline V and J ends were trimmed by 7 bases and 1 base, with 11 bases remaining between them. The CDR3 region has the DNA TGTGCCAGCACCCCGAGACCTTCTGGGGCCAACGTCCTGACTTTC. Its translation: CASTPRPSGANVLTF.

This clonotype was seen a few times. This CDR3 reads CASSESERGIQETQYF. CDR3 DNA sequence: TGTGCCAGCAGTGAATCGGAGCGGGGGATCCAAGAGACCCAGTACTTC. The genes are TRBV25-1 and TRBJ2-5; 8 nucleotides align to TRBD2. There are 16 residues in the CDR3. Trimming removed 1 base from V and 1 base from J; junction bases left unmatched: 5. The germline gives CDR1 MGHDK, CDR2 SYGVNS.